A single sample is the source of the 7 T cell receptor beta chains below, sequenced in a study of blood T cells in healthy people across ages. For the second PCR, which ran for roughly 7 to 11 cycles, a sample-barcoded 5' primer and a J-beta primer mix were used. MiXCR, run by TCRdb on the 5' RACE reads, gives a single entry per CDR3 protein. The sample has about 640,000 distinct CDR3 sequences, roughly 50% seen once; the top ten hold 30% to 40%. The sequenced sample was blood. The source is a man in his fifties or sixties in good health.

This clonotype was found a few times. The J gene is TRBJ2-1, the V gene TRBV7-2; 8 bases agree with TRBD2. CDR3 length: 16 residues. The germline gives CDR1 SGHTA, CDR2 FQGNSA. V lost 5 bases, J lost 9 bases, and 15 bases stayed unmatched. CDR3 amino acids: CASSPQPGLGKGEQFF. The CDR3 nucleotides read TGTGCCAGCAGCCCACAACCGGGACTAGGTAAAGGTGAGCAGTTCTTC.

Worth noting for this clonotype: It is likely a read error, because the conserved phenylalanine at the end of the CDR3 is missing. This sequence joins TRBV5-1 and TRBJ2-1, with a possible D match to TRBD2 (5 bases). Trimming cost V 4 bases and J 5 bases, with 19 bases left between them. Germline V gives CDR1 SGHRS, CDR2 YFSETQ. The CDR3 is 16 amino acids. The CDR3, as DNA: TGCGCCAGCAGCCGAAGTCCTGGACTTTTCGACAATGAGCAGTTCTTA. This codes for CASSRSPGLFDNEQFL.

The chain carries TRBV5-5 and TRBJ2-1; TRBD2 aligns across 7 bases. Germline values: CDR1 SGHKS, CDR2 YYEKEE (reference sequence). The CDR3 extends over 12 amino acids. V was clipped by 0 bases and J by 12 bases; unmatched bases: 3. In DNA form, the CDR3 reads TGTGCCAGCAGCTTGGCGGGCGGGGGGCAGTTCTTC. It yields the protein CASSLAGGGQFF.

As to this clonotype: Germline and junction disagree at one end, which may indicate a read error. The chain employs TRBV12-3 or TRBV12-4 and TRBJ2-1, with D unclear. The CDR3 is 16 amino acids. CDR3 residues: CACSLPGPTNYNEQFF. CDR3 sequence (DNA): TGTGCCTGCAGTTTACCCGGACCGACCAACTACAATGAGCAGTTCTTC.

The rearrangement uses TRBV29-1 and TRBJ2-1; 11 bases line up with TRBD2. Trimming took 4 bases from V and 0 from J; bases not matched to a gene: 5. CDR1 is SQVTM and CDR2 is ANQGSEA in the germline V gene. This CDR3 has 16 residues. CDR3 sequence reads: CSVGLAGQSSYNEQFF. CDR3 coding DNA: TGCAGCGTTGGACTAGCGGGGCAAAGCTCCTACAATGAGCAGTTCTTC.

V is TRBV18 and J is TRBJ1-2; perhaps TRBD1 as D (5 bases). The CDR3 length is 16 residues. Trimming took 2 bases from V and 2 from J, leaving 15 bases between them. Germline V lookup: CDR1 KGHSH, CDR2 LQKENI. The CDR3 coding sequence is TGTGCCAGCTCACCATTTGCGGCAGGGACCAACTATGGCTACACCTTC. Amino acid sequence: CASSPFAAGTNYGYTF.

The CDR3 region is CASSPPRGSGGELFF. As DNA, the CDR3 is TGTGCCAGCAGCCCCCCACGGGGCTCGGGCGGGGAGCTGTTTTTT. The chain links TRBV6-6 to TRBJ2-2; D is possibly TRBD1 or TRBD2 (5 bases each). This CDR3 spans 15 amino acids. V was pared by 6 bases and J by 7 bases, with 18 bases between. Germline CDR1 and CDR2: MNHNY and SVGAGI (reference sequence).